This T cell receptor beta chain was obtained from a study of post-analysis software for immune sequencing data. Study details: Patients with relapsing-remitting, secondary progressive and progressive-relapsing multiple sclerosis courses were all represented. Points from the study as a whole: TRBV5-6, TRBV5-1 and TRBV20-1 were among a handful of TRBV segments more frequent in patients than controls. Relative to controls, patients with multiple sclerosis showed significantly lower normalized Chao1 diversity.

This clonotype was recorded only once. Its antigen remains unidentified. Unique-molecular-identifier-tagged TCR beta cDNA libraries were used. TCRdb independently ran MiXCR on the PCR reads; one entry per CDR3 protein. The repertoire holds 750,000 to 950,000 distinct CDR3 sequences, 53% seen once, with around 4.5% in the top ten. Trimming left V 2 bases short and J 3 bases short, with 10 bases between. Germline CDR1 SGHAT, CDR2 FQNNGV. The CDR3 has 14 amino acids. Source material: blood. The chain joins TRBV11-2 to TRBJ2-5; no firm D call. This sequence was found in a girl aged 10 to 17 with multiple sclerosis. CDR3 protein: CASSLRFGEETQYF. CDR3 nucleotide sequence: TGTGCCAGCAGCTTAAGGTTCGGAGAAGAGACCCAGTACTTC.